The 21 T cell receptor beta chains listed next were all sequenced from one sample in a study of blood T cells in healthy people across ages. It was with a sample-barcoded 5' primer and a J-beta primer mix that a second PCR of roughly 7 to 11 cycles was run. In TCRdb, the 5' RACE reads were re-called with MiXCR into one record per CDR3 protein. Of approximately 810,000 distinct CDR3 sequences in the sample, more than 25% were seen once. Sequenced input: blood. These TCRs come from a woman aged 80 or over in good health.

The chain joins TRBV14 to TRBJ2-3; D may correspond to TRBD1 or TRBD2 (5 bases each). Trimming took 0 bases from V and 4 from J, leaving 17 bases between them. This CDR3 contains 17 residues. CDR1 is SGHDN, CDR2 FVKESK, per germline. The CDR3 nucleotides read TGTGCCAGCAGCCAAGAATGGGTGGGCCAGGGAGCAGATACGCAGTATTTT. Translation: CASSQEWVGQGADTQYF.

The V gene is TRBV7-2, the J gene TRBJ2-7; TRBD1 matches at 7 bases. This CDR3 spans 15 amino acids. In germline, CDR1 is SGHTA, CDR2 FQGNSA. V was clipped by 5 bases and J by 2 bases; unmatched bases: 9. CDR3: CASSAPGTATYEQYF. The CDR3 bases are TGTGCCAGCAGCGCGCCCGGGACAGCCACCTACGAGCAGTACTTC. Based on the CDR3 plus reference TRBV7-2 and TRBJ2-7, the full variable domain is GAGVSQSPSNKVTEKGKDVELRCDPISGHTALYWYRQSLGQGLEFLIYFQGNSAPDKSGLPSDRFSAERTGGSVSTLTIQRTQQEDSAVYLCASSAPGTATYEQYFGPGTRLTVT.

This clonotype has only a few counts. An end of the junction does not agree with germline; a read error may underlie this. The chain has TRBV24-1 and TRBJ2-7; 7 nucleotides line up with TRBD2. The CDR3 covers 18 residues. Germline loops: CDR1 KGHDR, CDR2 SFDVKD. DNA of the CDR3: TGTGCCGCCAGTGACCCCGTTCGGGGGGTCAATGCTCCCTACGAGCAGTACTTC. Amino acids: CAASDPVRGVNAPYEQYF.

This clonotype appeared once. This chain uses TRBV6-2 or TRBV6-3 with TRBJ1-5; D gene ambiguous. Trimming shortened V by 8 bases and J by 4 bases, and 18 bases separated the two germline ends. The CDR3 totals 15 residues. Germline CDR1 reads MNHEY; CDR2 reads SVGEGT. The CDR3: CASGQTGRSNQPQHF. The CDR3 bases are TGTGCCAGCGGCCAAACGGGCAGGAGTAATCAGCCCCAGCATTTT.

In DNA form, the CDR3 reads TGTGCCAGCAGCCAGAACTACGCTTTAGGAGCTTTCTTT. It codes for CASSQNYALGAFF. This chain uses TRBV6-1 with TRBJ1-1; no clear D gene. Germline assignment: CDR1 MNHNS and CDR2 SASEGT. The CDR3 contains 13 residues. V was trimmed by 6 bases and J by 10 bases, leaving 18 bases between them.

As regards this clonotype: A much larger clone lies one base from this, so it may be a read error. The J gene is TRBJ1-2, the V gene TRBV15; a weak D match, TRBD1 (5 bases). The CDR3 covers 14 residues. Trimming shortened V by 3 bases and J by 4 bases, and 12 bases separated the two germline ends. In germline, CDR1 is LNHNV, CDR2 YYDKDF (reference sequence). CDR3 bases: TGTGCCACCAGCAGTAGGGGCGCTGCCTATGGCTACACCTTC. It translates to CATSSRGAAYGYTF.

This clonotype was picked up many times. The chain couples TRBV4-3 to TRBJ2-6, with a weak D call TRBD1 (6 bases). This CDR3 is built from 19 residues. CDR1 is LGHNA, CDR2 YSLEER, per germline. Deletions cut 0 bases from V and 1 base from J, with 16 bases between. The CDR3 is CASSQDRGRTFSGANVLTF. CDR3 nucleotide sequence: TGCGCCAGCAGCCAAGACAGGGGTCGTACCTTTTCTGGGGCCAACGTCCTGACTTTC.

The rearrangement joins TRBV29-1 to TRBJ1-2; D may be TRBD1 (6 bases). This CDR3 has 15 residues. CDR1 is SQVTM, CDR2 ANQGSEA, per germline. Trimming removed 4 bases from V and 12 bases from J, with 27 bases in between. DNA of the CDR3: TGCAGCGTTGTTGGAGGGGGGCAAGAATTCTATGGTCACACCTTC. Its translation: CSVVGGGQEFYGHTF.

This clonotype was counted between two and nine times. This rearrangement joins TRBV29-1 to TRBJ2-2; 8 positions agree with TRBD2. Germline V gives CDR1 SQVTM, CDR2 ANQGSEA. The J segment lost 1 base and the V segment lost 6 bases, leaving 7 bases of the junction unmatched. The CDR3 is 15 amino acids. The CDR3: CSVSLSGVNTGELFF. In nucleotides, the CDR3 is TGCAGCGTATCACTTAGCGGGGTGAACACCGGGGAGCTGTTTTTT.

CDR3 in DNA: TGTGCCAGCAGTTTACCCGGCAGTGGGGCCGGGGAGCTGTTTTTT. Its protein product is CASSLPGSGAGELFF. The chain links TRBV12-3 or TRBV12-4 to TRBJ2-2; D unclear. V dropped 2 bases and J dropped 6 bases, with 13 bases sitting between them. The CDR3 spans 15 residues.

This clonotype was counted many times. J is TRBJ2-3 and V is TRBV7-8, with unresolved D. The CDR3 covers 12 residues. V was pared by 2 bases and J by 7 bases, with 7 bases between. Germline assignment: CDR1 SGHVS and CDR2 FQNEAQ. CDR3 nucleotides: TGTGCCAGCAGCTTATACCGTTATACGCAGTATTTT. Translating it yields CASSLYRYTQYF.

This chain connects TRBV24-1 to TRBJ2-3; TRBD2 might be the D (6 bases). The V gene's germline CDR1 is KGHDR and CDR2 SFDVKD. This CDR3 contains 15 residues. V lost 4 bases, J lost 3 bases, and 13 bases lay in between. CDR3 nucleotide sequence: TGTGCCACCAGTGAAGAGATCGGGAGTACAGATACGCAGTATTTT. Residues: CATSEEIGSTDTQYF.

Regarding this clonotype: This is likely an artifact of a read error, given a far larger clone one base away. This sequence joins TRBV27 and TRBJ2-7; D remains unclear. Trimming pared 2 bases from V and 7 bases from J, leaving 12 bases between. CDR3 size: 13 residues. Germline V lookup: CDR1 MNHEY, CDR2 SMNVEV (reference sequence). In DNA form, the CDR3 reads TGTGCCAGCAGTTTAGGCAGGTACAATGAGCAGTACTTC. It translates to CASSLGRYNEQYF.

This clonotype occurred a few times. This chain links TRBV4-1 with TRBJ2-5; D unresolved. CDR3 length equals 13 residues. Germline V CDR1 and CDR2: MGHRA, YSYEKL. V was shortened by 8 bases and J by 11 bases, with 21 bases between the two germline ends. The CDR3 loop reads CASGSGTIYGQYF. The CDR3 DNA reads TGCGCCAGCGGCTCAGGCACCATCTACGGGCAGTACTTC.

Concerning this clonotype: This clone may be a read error of a much larger clone one base away. This sequence joins TRBV6-6 and TRBJ1-2, with D unresolved. The germline V gene encodes CDR1 MNHNY and CDR2 SVGAGI (reference sequence). The CDR3 runs 13 residues. CDR3 DNA sequence: TGTGTCAGCAGTTACTCGAGTAGGCCGCTAGACACCTTC. Its translation is CVSSYSSRPLDTF.

The sample holds a few counts of this clonotype. The CDR3 sequence is CSVGLNNSPLHF. As DNA, the CDR3 is TGCAGTGTGGGACTAAATAATTCACCCCTCCACTTT. The chain has TRBV20-1 and TRBJ1-6; D may be TRBD1 (5 bases). This CDR3 is 12 amino acids long. Looked up from germline, CDR1 is DFQATT and CDR2 is SNEGSKA (reference sequence). V dropped 7 bases and J dropped 5 bases, with 9 bases sitting between them.

This clonotype was counted between two and nine times. The chain recombines TRBV9 with TRBJ1-2, with D possibly being TRBD1 (6 bases). The CDR3 length is 16 residues. The germline V and J ends were trimmed by 4 bases and 4 bases, with 20 bases remaining between them. Per the germline V gene, CDR1 is SGDLS and CDR2 is YYNGEE. The CDR3: CASSFSWGPESYGYTF. In nucleotides, the CDR3 is TGTGCCAGCAGCTTTAGCTGGGGGCCTGAAAGCTATGGCTACACCTTC.

Comments on this clonotype: A much more abundant neighbour one base away suggests this may be a read error. The chain links TRBV12-3 or TRBV12-4 to TRBJ1-2; TRBD1 agrees at 7 bases. The CDR3 extends over 15 amino acids. In DNA form, the CDR3 reads TGTGCCGGCAGCCCGACAGGGATCCAGAACTATGGCTACACCTTC. This gives the protein CAGSPTGIQNYGYTF.

As regards this clonotype: A read error may be the cause here, since a much bigger clone is one base away. The chain carries TRBV20-1 and TRBJ2-3; 10 positions match TRBD2. Trimming took 5 bases from V and 2 from J; bases not matched to a gene: 4. This CDR3 spans 14 amino acids. CDR1 is DFQATT and CDR2 is SNEGSKA in the germline V gene (reference sequence). CDR3 region: CSALSGGVTDTQYF. The CDR3 DNA reads as TGCAGTGCTTTGAGCGGGGGGGTCACAGATACGCAGTATTTT.

In this sample, this clonotype turned up many times. The chain has TRBV7-2 and TRBJ2-5; tentative D call: TRBD1 (6 bases). Trimming took 5 bases from V and 1 from J, leaving 14 bases between them. There are 15 residues in the CDR3. Per the germline V gene, CDR1 is SGHTA and CDR2 is FQGNSA. The CDR3 region is CASSLLVGAQETQYF. CDR3 DNA: TGTGCCAGCAGCCTCTTGGTGGGGGCCCAAGAGACCCAGTACTTC.

This clonotype showed up just a few times. The gene calls are TRBV5-1 and TRBJ2-7; D call uncertain. Germline V lookup: CDR1 SGHRS, CDR2 YFSETQ. Trimming took off 5 bases at V and 7 bases at J, with 16 bases between the two ends. The CDR3 consists of 13 residues. CDR3 nucleotides: TGCGCCAGCAGGAATCCCGGCTACAATGAGCAGTACTTC. Translation: CASRNPGYNEQYF. Variable domain in full (rest from reference TRBV5-1 and TRBJ2-7): KAGVTQTPRYLIKTRGQQVTLSCSPISGHRSVSWYQQTPGQGLQFLFEYFSETQRNKGNFPGRFSGRQFSNSRSEMNVSTLELGDSALYLCASRNPGYNEQYFGPGTRLTVT.